The source of this TCR beta chain is a study of T cell repertoires in aging, cancer and after chemotherapy. The template was genomic DNA from peripheral blood, not RNA. Rearranged V-D-J TRB sequences were amplified with a mixed TRB-A/B primer pool. From the multiplex PCR reads, TCRdb called clonotypes with MiXCR, one entry per CDR3 protein. The profile shows about 3,500 distinct CDR3 sequences, 38% of them singletons. Germline V gives CDR1 GTSNPN, CDR2 SVGIG (reference sequence). There are 14 residues in the CDR3. V dropped 1 base and J dropped 13 bases, with 19 bases sitting between them. The receptor was isolated from a human donor in good health. Sequencing was performed on blood. The chain carries TRBV30 and TRBJ1-4, with D perhaps matching TRBD1 (5 bases). The CDR3 spells CAWSAASRYGGLFF. As DNA, the CDR3 is TGTGCCTGGAGTGCCGCTAGCCGTTACGGGGGACTGTTTTTT.